The clone carrying this T cell receptor beta chain was observed once. Its antigen is not known. The germline V gene encodes CDR1 KGHSH and CDR2 LQKENI. CDR3 length equals 17 residues. The V end was cut by 0 bases, the J end by 0 bases, with 12 bases between. This record belongs to a study of shared clonotypes between healthy human individuals. TCRdb's copy holds only in-frame clones and misses some; the assay was immunoSEQ multiplex PCR. The table lists approximately 2.5 million clones, 93% of them singletons, with around 0.4% in the top ten. Study findings and constraints: Sharing across four donors was seen in roughly 5% of naive CD4 clonotypes.

Recent vaccinations or acute infections were absent in the healthy HIV-negative adult donors. The chain has TRBV18 and TRBJ1-3; the D is unclear. Sample: naive CD4+ T cells from PBMCs. Subset meaning: CD45RA+ positively selected. The sequence derives from a man in his late teens or twenties in good health. Some clones in this sample may be carry-over from other donors' samples. The CDR3 here is CASSPPGIAHSGNTIYF. CDR3 in DNA: TGTGCCAGCTCACCACCGGGGATTGCACACTCTGGAAACACCATATATTTT.